The clone carrying this T cell receptor (beta chain) has just a few counts. The sample originates from a study of T-cell reconstitution after alpha-beta-depleted transplantation in children. The CDR3 sequence is 17 residues long. The V end was cut by 2 bases, the J end by 5 bases, with 21 bases between. CDR1 is SGHAT, CDR2 FQNNGV, per germline. A TCRbeta library incorporating unique molecular identifiers was prepared. TCRdb reanalysed the PCR reads using MiXCR and keeps one entry per CDR3 protein. The top ten hold approximately 3% of the sample, which has 150,000 to 200,000 distinct CDR3 sequences, 6% to 7% seen once.

The rearrangement uses TRBV11-2 and TRBJ2-5; no definite D call. Sequencing was performed on PBMCs from the stem cell graft donor, taken from the stem cell graft. The sequence derives from a human donor who donated a stem cell graft to a child with Wiskott-Aldrich syndrome. Written as DNA, the CDR3 is TGTGCCAGCAGCTTACCCCTTTCCCTCACGGGCAGGGAGACCCAGTACTTC. Translating gives CASSLPLSLTGRETQYF.